The sequence of this TCR beta chain was determined in a study of CD8 T cells in Susac syndrome. CDR3 length: 12 amino acids. V was clipped by 3 bases and J by 12 bases, with 15 bases between them. Germline CDR1 SGHAT, CDR2 FQNNGV. Random hexamers were used to reverse transcribe the RNA input (roughly 0.5 to 1 ug). TCRdb re-called the immunoSEQ multiplex PCR reads through MiXCR, storing one row per CDR3 protein. The repertoire holds 190,000 or so distinct CDR3 sequences, roughly 95% seen once, with 0.093% in the top ten. Only one count was recorded for this clonotype. The sequence came from a human donor with multiple sclerosis. The specimen sequenced was CD4+ T cells from PBMCs. The chain has TRBV11-2 and TRBJ2-7; D uncertain. The CDR3 nucleotides read TGTGCCAGCAGCTTCTCAAACTTCCCGCGGTACTTC. This sequence encodes CASSFSNFPRYF.